The 29 T cell receptor beta chains presented below share a single source sample, sequenced in a study of blood T cell repertoires in COVID-19. Using immunoSEQ multiplex PCR, the repertoire was profiled, and TCRdb retains in-frame clones only, with some absent. There are about 310,000 clones in the sample; roughly 87% occur only once, and approximately 9% lies in the top ten. Sequences were obtained from PBMCs or T cells enriched from blood (not recorded which). All receptors come from a woman aged 18 to 35 who had recovered from COVID-19.

CDR3 in DNA: TGTGCCAGTAGTATTCTCGGCGGGGGGCGTTACGAGCAGTACTTC. Amino acids: CASSILGGGRYEQYF. The rearrangement uses TRBV19 and TRBJ2-7; TRBD2 matches 8 bases. Germline-derived CDR1 and CDR2 are LNHDA and SQIVND (reference sequence). This CDR3 has 15 residues. V lost 3 bases to trimming and J lost 4 bases; unmatched junction nucleotides: 8.

This chain uses TRBV3-1 (or the pseudogene TRBV3-2) with TRBJ2-1; tentative D call: TRBD2 (5 bases). CDR3 length equals 15 residues. V dropped 5 bases and J dropped 3 bases, with 14 bases sitting between them. From germline, CDR1 is LGHDT and CDR2 YNNKEL (reference sequence). The CDR3 is CASSRRLANYNEQFF. CDR3 bases: TGTGCCAGCAGCAGAAGGCTAGCTAACTACAATGAGCAGTTCTTC.

The genes are TRBV7-2 and TRBJ1-2, with D maybe TRBD1 (5 bases). The CDR3 has 14 amino acids. Germline CDR1 SGHTA, CDR2 FQGNSA. Trimming removed 1 base from V and 4 bases from J, with 10 bases in between. The CDR3 nucleotides read TGTGCCAGCAGCTTAGATCCGCAGGGCTATGGCTACACCTTC. Amino acids: CASSLDPQGYGYTF. The whole variable domain, remainder taken from reference TRBV7-2 and TRBJ1-2, is GAGVSQSPSNKVTEKGKDVELRCDPISGHTALYWYRQSLGQGLEFLIYFQGNSAPDKSGLPSDRFSAERTGGSVSTLTIQRTQQEDSAVYLCASSLDPQGYGYTFGSGTRLTVV.

The V and J genes are TRBV30 and TRBJ1-2; D might be TRBD1 (5 bases). This CDR3 is built from 14 residues. Between the trimmed V and J ends, which lost 5 bases and 3 bases, there was a span of 16 bases. Germline V gene sequence: CDR1 GTSNPN, CDR2 SVGIG (reference sequence). The chain's CDR3 is CAWGPGGADYGYTF. The DNA of the CDR3 is TGTGCCTGGGGACCGGGAGGGGCTGACTATGGCTACACCTTC.

The rearrangement links TRBV2 to TRBJ1-1; D remains unclear. V lost 6 bases to trimming and J lost 5 bases, with 10 bases between them. CDR3 length equals 12 residues. The germline gives CDR1 SNHLY, CDR2 FYNNEI. CDR3 residues: CASSPWRTEAFF. The CDR3 DNA follows: TGTGCCAGCAGCCCGTGGCGGACTGAAGCTTTCTTT.

V usage is TRBV19 and J usage is TRBJ1-1; 12 bases align to TRBD1. Losses at the gene ends were 4 bases for V and 1 base for J; bases not matched to a gene: 7. Germline loops: CDR1 LNHDA, CDR2 SQIVND (reference sequence). The CDR3 loop spans 17 amino acids. The CDR3 DNA is TGTGCCAGTAGTAACCGGGACAGGGGGCGGGGGAACACTGAAGCTTTCTTT. Residues: CASSNRDRGRGNTEAFF.

This chain connects TRBV2 to TRBJ2-3; 8 bases line up with TRBD2. The CDR3 sequence is 18 residues long. The V segment lost 3 bases and the J segment 0 bases; nucleotides outside the gene matches: 11. Germline CDR1 and CDR2: SNHLY and FYNNEI. This CDR3 reads CASSEGSGELFSTDTQYF. The CDR3 coding sequence is TGTGCCAGCAGTGAGGGTAGCGGGGAACTCTTTAGCACAGATACGCAGTATTTT.

The chain carries TRBV6-2 or TRBV6-3 and TRBJ2-5; D is perhaps TRBD2 (6 bases). Trimming cost V 0 bases and J 5 bases, with 10 bases left between them. CDR1 is MNHEY, CDR2 SVGEGT, per germline. CDR3 length: 14 amino acids. The CDR3 DNA sequence: TGTGCCAGCAGTTACTCTCCGGAGGGGGAGACCCAGTACTTC. Translated, it gives CASSYSPEGETQYF.

This chain joins TRBV7-2 and TRBJ1-1; D possibly corresponds to TRBD1 (5 bases). Trimming took 2 bases from V and 4 from J, leaving 14 bases between them. CDR1 and CDR2 (germline): SGHTA, FQGNSA. The CDR3 has 15 residues. CDR3 loop: CASSLFGQGGTEAFF. The CDR3 DNA reads TGTGCCAGCAGCTTATTCGGGCAGGGTGGCACTGAAGCTTTCTTT.

V gene TRBV28 combines with J gene TRBJ2-7, with 10 bases lining up with TRBD2. The germline CDR1 and CDR2 sequences are MDHEN and SYDVKM. The CDR3 length is 15 residues. V lost 5 bases to trimming and J lost 2 bases; unmatched junction nucleotides: 6. CDR3 sequence: CASSPGLAETYEQYF. The DNA of the CDR3 is TGTGCCAGCAGTCCCGGACTAGCGGAGACCTACGAGCAGTACTTC.

This clone occurred many times. J is TRBJ2-5 and V is TRBV3-1 (or the pseudogene TRBV3-2), with TRBD1 as a possible D gene (5 bases). The CDR3 spans 16 residues. Trimming pared 0 bases from V and 0 bases from J, leaving 11 bases between. Germline assignment: CDR1 LGHDT and CDR2 YNNKEL (reference sequence). The CDR3 nucleotides are TGTGCCAGCAGCCAAGATGGGGCTAAGTACCAAGAGACCCAGTACTTC. This codes for CASSQDGAKYQETQYF.

V is TRBV19 and J is TRBJ2-7; D is perhaps TRBD2 (6 bases). Looked up from germline, CDR1 is LNHDA and CDR2 is SQIVND (reference sequence). With 4 bases removed from V and 3 bases from J, the gap between germline ends came to 16 bases. The length of the CDR3 is 15 residues. CDR3 residues: CASSSAGFASYEQYF. CDR3 in DNA: TGTGCCAGTAGTAGTGCGGGGTTCGCGAGCTACGAGCAGTACTTC.

The rearrangement links TRBV29-1 to TRBJ2-6; no clear D. Germline V gene lookup returns CDR1 SQVTM and CDR2 ANQGSEA. Trimming left V 3 bases short and J 0 bases short, with 12 bases between. This CDR3 has 16 amino acids. DNA of the CDR3: TGCAGCGTTGATGGAGAGGAGAACTCTGGGGCCAACGTCCTGACTTTC. Residues: CSVDGEENSGANVLTF.

The chain joins TRBV5-1 to TRBJ2-7, with 11 positions matching TRBD1. CDR3 length: 15 residues. Germline lookup yields CDR1 SGHRS and CDR2 YFSETQ. With V trimmed by 6 bases and J by 6 bases, 11 bases remained unmatched. DNA of the CDR3: TGCGCCAGCACTTTGGCGGGACAGGGGGATTCCGAGCAGTACTTC. Protein sequence: CASTLAGQGDSEQYF.

The rearrangement links TRBV4-2 to TRBJ2-1; 9 nucleotides line up with TRBD1. Losses at the gene ends were 1 base for V and 3 bases for J; bases not matched to a gene: 1. Germline values: CDR1 LGHNA, CDR2 YNFKEQ. This CDR3 contains 15 residues. CDR3 coding DNA: TGTGCCAGCAGCCAAGGGACAGGGGACTACAATGAGCAGTTCTTC. Its protein is CASSQGTGDYNEQFF.

This chain joins TRBV9 and TRBJ2-3; possible D gene TRBD2, 6 bases. Germline CDR1 and CDR2: SGDLS and YYNGEE. The CDR3 consists of 16 residues. The V gene lost 0 bases and the J gene lost 2 bases, with 13 bases spanning the gap. In DNA, the CDR3 is TGTGCCAGCAGCGTAGGGTGGGCGGGACCCACAGATACGCAGTATTTT. As protein: CASSVGWAGPTDTQYF.

This sequence joins TRBV7-3 and TRBJ1-6, with TRBD1 matching over 9 bases. J lost 0 bases, V lost 3 bases, and 9 bases had no gene match. Germline lookup yields CDR1 SGHTA and CDR2 FQGTGA. The CDR3 consists of 19 residues. The DNA for the CDR3 is TGTGCCAGCAGCTTTAGGGGGACAGGGCCAAGCTCCTATAATTCACCCCTCCACTTT. Residues: CASSFRGTGPSSYNSPLHF.

The rearrangement uses TRBV30 and TRBJ2-6; D uncertain. CDR3 length: 16 residues. Trimming pared 2 bases from V and 3 bases from J, leaving 14 bases between. CDR1 is GTSNPN, CDR2 SVGIG, per germline (reference sequence). The CDR3 is CAWSTIRPFGANVLTF. The CDR3 nucleotides read TGTGCCTGGAGTACAATCCGTCCCTTTGGGGCCAACGTCCTGACTTTC.

The chain is built from TRBV5-1 and TRBJ1-1, with 8 positions matching TRBD1. CDR1 and CDR2 (germline): SGHRS, YFSETQ. With 4 bases clipped from V and 5 bases from J, the junction kept 7 bases outside the gene matches. The CDR3 sequence is 14 residues long. The chain's CDR3 is CASSVNTGGTEAFF. CDR3 sequence (DNA): TGCGCCAGCAGCGTGAATACAGGGGGGACTGAAGCTTTCTTT.

The rearrangement links TRBV5-1 to TRBJ2-2; tentative D call: TRBD1 (5 bases). Germline V gene data show CDR1 as SGHRS and CDR2 as YFSETQ. CDR3 length: 16 residues. V was cut by 0 bases and J by 3 bases, with 12 bases left in between. The CDR3: CASSLVQDPYTGELFF. CDR3 nucleotides: TGCGCCAGCAGCTTGGTACAGGACCCTTACACCGGGGAGCTGTTTTTT.

The chain recombines TRBV5-1 with TRBJ2-3; 9 nucleotides line up with TRBD2. The CDR3 length is 16 residues. In germline, CDR1 is SGHRS, CDR2 YFSETQ. V shed 4 bases, J shed 2 bases, and the junction held 8 bases outside the gene matches. CDR3 amino acids: CASSVRLAETTDTQYF. The CDR3, as DNA: TGCGCCAGCAGCGTAAGACTAGCGGAGACCACAGATACGCAGTATTTT.

This clone was observed a handful of times. V is TRBV29-1 and J is TRBJ1-4, with D possibly being TRBD1 (6 bases). V lost 5 bases and J 4 bases, leaving 20 bases between the germline ends. The CDR3 is 16 amino acids. CDR1 and CDR2 (germline): SQVTM, ANQGSEA. For the CDR3, the DNA is TGCAGCGTTACAACGACGTTACAGGGCGTTAATGAAAAACTGTTTTTT. Protein sequence: CSVTTTLQGVNEKLFF.

This chain links TRBV6-5 with TRBJ2-7; D not resolved. The CDR3 contains 15 residues. Germline CDR1 MNHEY, CDR2 SVGAGI. Trimming removed 6 bases at V and 2 bases at J, with 17 bases between. The CDR3 DNA is TGTGCCAGCAGATCCCTAGGTCAGCCCCCCTACGAGCAGTACTTC. Translation: CASRSLGQPPYEQYF.

The chain couples TRBV28 to TRBJ2-7; 8 bases are shared with TRBD2. Germline values: CDR1 MDHEN, CDR2 SYDVKM. The CDR3 consists of 13 residues. V was clipped by 10 bases and J by 5 bases; unmatched bases: 10. This CDR3 is CATQAGDRNEQYF. CDR3 DNA sequence: TGTGCCACCCAAGCGGGAGACCGAAACGAGCAGTACTTC.

This chain connects TRBV11-2 to TRBJ2-2; D is perhaps TRBD1 (5 bases). V was clipped by 5 bases and J by 1 base, with 14 bases between them. The CDR3 sequence is 16 residues long. Germline V gene data show CDR1 as SGHAT and CDR2 as FQNNGV. This CDR3 reads CASSAIQGVNTGELFF. CDR3 in DNA: TGTGCCAGCAGCGCAATCCAGGGCGTGAACACCGGGGAGCTGTTTTTT.

The CDR3 region is CASSTGTGGTYEQYF. Written as DNA, the CDR3 is TGTGCCAGCAGTACCGGGACAGGGGGTACTTACGAGCAGTACTTC. The gene calls are TRBV28 and TRBJ2-7, with 11 bases fitting TRBD1. Per germline, CDR1 MDHEN and CDR2 SYDVKM. The CDR3 loop spans 15 amino acids. The ends lost 5 bases at V and 4 bases at J; junction bases unmatched: 7.

This chain joins TRBV7-8 and TRBJ1-2, with TRBD1 matching over 9 bases. The CDR3 is 13 residues long. CDR1 is SGHVS and CDR2 is FQNEAQ in the germline V gene. Germline trimming cut 5 bases from V and 3 bases from J; bases unmatched to any gene: 1. In DNA form, the CDR3 reads TGTGCCAGCAGCCGGGACAGGGACTATGGCTACACCTTC. This translates into CASSRDRDYGYTF.

The J gene is TRBJ2-5, the V gene TRBV5-8, with D perhaps matching TRBD2 (5 bases). V was cut by 4 bases and J by 10 bases, with 8 bases left in between. Germline CDR1 SGHTS, CDR2 YDEGEE. CDR3 length: 10 residues. This chain's CDR3 is CASSPRGQYF. CDR3 nucleotides: TGTGCCAGCAGCCCCCGGGGCCAGTACTTC.

This CDR3 is CASGLGYTGDRVEETQYF. The CDR3 bases are TGTGCTAGTGGTTTGGGTTACACGGGGGACAGAGTGGAAGAGACCCAGTACTTC. The V call is TRBV12-5, the J call TRBJ2-5; a possible D gene is TRBD1 (7 bases). There are 18 residues in the CDR3. Germline V gives CDR1 LGHNT, CDR2 FRNRAP. The V end was cut by 1 base, the J end by 3 bases, with 21 bases between.